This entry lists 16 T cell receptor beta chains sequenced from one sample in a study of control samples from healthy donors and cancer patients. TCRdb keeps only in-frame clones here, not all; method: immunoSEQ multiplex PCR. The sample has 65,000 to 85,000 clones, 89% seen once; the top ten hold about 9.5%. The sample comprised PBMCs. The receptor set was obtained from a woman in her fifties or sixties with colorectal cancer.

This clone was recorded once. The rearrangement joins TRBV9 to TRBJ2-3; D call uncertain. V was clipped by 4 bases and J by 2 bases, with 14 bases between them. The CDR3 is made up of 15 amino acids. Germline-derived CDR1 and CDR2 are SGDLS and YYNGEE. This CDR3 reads CASSPIGSDTDTQYF. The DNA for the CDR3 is TGTGCCAGCAGCCCCATAGGGTCTGACACAGATACGCAGTATTTT.

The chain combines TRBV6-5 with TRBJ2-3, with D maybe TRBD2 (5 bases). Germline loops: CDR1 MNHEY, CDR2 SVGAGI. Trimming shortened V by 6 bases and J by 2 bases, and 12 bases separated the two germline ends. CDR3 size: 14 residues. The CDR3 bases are TGTGCCAGCAGGTCAGAGGGCTTCACAGATACGCAGTATTTT. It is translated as CASRSEGFTDTQYF.

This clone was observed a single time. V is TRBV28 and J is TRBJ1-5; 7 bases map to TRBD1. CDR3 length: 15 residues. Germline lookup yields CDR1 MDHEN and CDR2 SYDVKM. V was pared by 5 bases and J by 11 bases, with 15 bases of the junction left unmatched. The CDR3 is CASSAGQTFFEAQHF. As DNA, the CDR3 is TGTGCCAGCAGTGCGGGACAGACCTTTTTTGAGGCCCAGCATTTT. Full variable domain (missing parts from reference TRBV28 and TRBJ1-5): DVKVTQSSRYLVKRTGEKVFLECVQDMDHENMFWYRQDPGLGLRLIYFSYDVKMKEKGDIPEGYSVSREKKERFSLILESASTNQTSMYLCASSAGQTFFEAQHFGDGTRLSIL.

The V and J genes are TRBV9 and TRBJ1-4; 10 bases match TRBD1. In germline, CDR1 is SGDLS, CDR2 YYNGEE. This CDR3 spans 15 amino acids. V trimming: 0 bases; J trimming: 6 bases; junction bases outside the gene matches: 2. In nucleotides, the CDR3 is TGTGCCAGCAGCGTAGGTGGGACAGGGGATGAAAAACTGTTTTTT. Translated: CASSVGGTGDEKLFF.

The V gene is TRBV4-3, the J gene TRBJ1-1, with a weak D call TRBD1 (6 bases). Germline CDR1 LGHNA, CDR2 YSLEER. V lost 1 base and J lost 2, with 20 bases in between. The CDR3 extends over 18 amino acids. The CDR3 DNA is TGCGCCAGCAGCCAAGCGTTTGGGGGACACCAAAAAAACACTGAAGCTTTCTTT. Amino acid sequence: CASSQAFGGHQKNTEAFF.

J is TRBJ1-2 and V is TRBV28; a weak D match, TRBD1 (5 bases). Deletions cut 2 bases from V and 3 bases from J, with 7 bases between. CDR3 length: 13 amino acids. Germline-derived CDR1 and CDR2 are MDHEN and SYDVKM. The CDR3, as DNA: TGTGCCAGCAGTTTAGGGACCCACTATGGCTACACCTTC. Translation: CASSLGTHYGYTF.

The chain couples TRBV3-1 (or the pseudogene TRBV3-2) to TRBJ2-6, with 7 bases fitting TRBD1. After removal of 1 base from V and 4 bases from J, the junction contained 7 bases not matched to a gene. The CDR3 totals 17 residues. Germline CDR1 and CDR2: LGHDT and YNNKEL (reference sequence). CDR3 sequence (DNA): TGTGCCAGCAGCCAAGGAGAGGGGGCGCTGGGGGCCAACGTCCTGACTTTC. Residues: CASSQGEGALGANVLTF.

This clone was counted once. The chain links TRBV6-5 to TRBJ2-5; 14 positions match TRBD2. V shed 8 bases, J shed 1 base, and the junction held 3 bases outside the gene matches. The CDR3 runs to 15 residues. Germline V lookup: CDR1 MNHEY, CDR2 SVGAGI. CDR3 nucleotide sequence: TGTGCCAGCGGGGGACTAGCGGGGGCCCAAGAGACCCAGTACTTC. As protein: CASGGLAGAQETQYF.

The chain's CDR3 is CASSQDRGANTGELFF. CDR3 bases: TGCGCCAGCAGCCAAGATCGGGGAGCGAACACCGGGGAGCTGTTTTTT. V gene TRBV4-3 combines with J gene TRBJ2-2, with D possibly TRBD2 on 5 matching bases. The CDR3 length is 16 residues. CDR1 is LGHNA and CDR2 is YSLEER in the germline V gene. The V and J ends lost 0 bases and 0 bases respectively, with 8 bases between them.

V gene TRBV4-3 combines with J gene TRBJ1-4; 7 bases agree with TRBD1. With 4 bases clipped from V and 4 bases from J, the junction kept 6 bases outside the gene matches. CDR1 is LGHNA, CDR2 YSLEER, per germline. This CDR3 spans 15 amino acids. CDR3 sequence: CASSPYRGHNEKLFF. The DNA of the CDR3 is TGCGCCAGCAGCCCCTACAGGGGCCATAATGAAAAACTGTTTTTT.

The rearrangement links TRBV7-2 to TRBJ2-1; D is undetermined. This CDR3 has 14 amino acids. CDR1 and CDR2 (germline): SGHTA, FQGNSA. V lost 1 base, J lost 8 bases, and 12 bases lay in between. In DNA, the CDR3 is TGTGCCAGCAGCTTAGTTGCTAGTGTTCATGAGCAGTTCTTC. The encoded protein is CASSLVASVHEQFF.

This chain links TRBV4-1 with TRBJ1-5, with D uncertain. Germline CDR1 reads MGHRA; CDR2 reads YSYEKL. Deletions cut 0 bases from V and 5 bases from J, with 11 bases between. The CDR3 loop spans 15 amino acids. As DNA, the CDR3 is TGCGCCAGCAGCCAAGACGGGGTTGGGGATCAGCCCCAGCATTTT. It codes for CASSQDGVGDQPQHF.

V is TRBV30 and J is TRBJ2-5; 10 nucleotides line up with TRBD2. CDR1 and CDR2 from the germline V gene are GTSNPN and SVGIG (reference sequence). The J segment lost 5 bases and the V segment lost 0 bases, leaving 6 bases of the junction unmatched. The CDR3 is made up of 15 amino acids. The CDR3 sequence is CAWSVQRGGFETQYF. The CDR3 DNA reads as TGTGCCTGGAGTGTCCAGCGGGGGGGCTTCGAGACCCAGTACTTC.

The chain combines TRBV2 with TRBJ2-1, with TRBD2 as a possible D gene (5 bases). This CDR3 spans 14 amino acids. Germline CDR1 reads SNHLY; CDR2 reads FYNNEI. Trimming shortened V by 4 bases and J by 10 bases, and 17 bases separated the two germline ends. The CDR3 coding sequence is TGTGCCAGCAGTGCAAGCGAGGGCTCCGGGGAGCAGTTCTTC. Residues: CASSASEGSGEQFF.

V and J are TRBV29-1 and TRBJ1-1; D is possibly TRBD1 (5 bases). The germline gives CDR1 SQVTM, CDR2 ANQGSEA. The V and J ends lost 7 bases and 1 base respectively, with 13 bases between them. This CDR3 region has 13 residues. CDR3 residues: CSAPGPANTEAFF. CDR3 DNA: TGCAGCGCTCCAGGGCCCGCGAACACTGAAGCTTTCTTT.

CDR3 sequence (DNA): TGTGCCAGCAGCTTAGAACCTCAGGGGAATAATTCACCCCTCCACTTT. It translates to CASSLEPQGNNSPLHF. The chain employs TRBV7-2 and TRBJ1-6; a weak D match, TRBD1 (6 bases). The CDR3 is made up of 16 amino acids. CDR1 and CDR2 (germline): SGHTA, FQGNSA. The V and J ends lost 1 base and 5 bases respectively, with 12 bases between them.